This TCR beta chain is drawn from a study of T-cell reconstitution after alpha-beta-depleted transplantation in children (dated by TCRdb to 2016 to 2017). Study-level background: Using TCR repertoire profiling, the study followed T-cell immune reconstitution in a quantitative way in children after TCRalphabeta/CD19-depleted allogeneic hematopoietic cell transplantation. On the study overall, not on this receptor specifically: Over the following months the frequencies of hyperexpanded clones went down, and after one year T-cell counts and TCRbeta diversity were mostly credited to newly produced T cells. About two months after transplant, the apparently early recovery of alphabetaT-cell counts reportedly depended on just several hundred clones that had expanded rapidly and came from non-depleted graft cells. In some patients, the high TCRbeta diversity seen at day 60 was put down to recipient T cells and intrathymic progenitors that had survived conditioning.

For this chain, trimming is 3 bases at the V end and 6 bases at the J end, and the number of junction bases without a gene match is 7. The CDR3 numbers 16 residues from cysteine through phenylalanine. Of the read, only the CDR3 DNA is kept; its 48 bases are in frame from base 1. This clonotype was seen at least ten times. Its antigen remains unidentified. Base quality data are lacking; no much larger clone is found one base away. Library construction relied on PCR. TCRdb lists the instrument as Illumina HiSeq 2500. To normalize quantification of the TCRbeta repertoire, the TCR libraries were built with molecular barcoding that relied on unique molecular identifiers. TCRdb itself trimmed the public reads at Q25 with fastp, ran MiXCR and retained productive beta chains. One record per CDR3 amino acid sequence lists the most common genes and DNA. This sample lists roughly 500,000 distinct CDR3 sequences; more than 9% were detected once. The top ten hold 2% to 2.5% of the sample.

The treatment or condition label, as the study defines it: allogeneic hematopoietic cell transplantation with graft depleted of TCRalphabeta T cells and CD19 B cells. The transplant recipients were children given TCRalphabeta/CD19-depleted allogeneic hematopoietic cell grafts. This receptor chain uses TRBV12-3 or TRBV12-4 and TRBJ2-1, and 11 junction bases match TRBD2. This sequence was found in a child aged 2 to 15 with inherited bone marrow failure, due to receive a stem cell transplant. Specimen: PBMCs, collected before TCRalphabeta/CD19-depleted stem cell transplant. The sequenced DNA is TGTGCCAGCAGTTTTGCCCTAGCGGGAGGTATCAATGAGCAGTTCTTC. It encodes CASSFALAGGINEQFF.